This T cell receptor beta chain was identified in a study of T cells in Graves' hyperthyroidism and ophthalmopathy. The germline CDR1 and CDR2 sequences are MNHEY and SMNVEV (reference sequence). The CDR3 sequence is 13 residues long. Trimming removed 4 bases at V and 5 bases at J, with 11 bases between. This clonotype has just a few counts. Its target is unknown. Diagnosis of hyperthyroidism was new in patients aged 18 to 65, and its duration was under 2 months. Clinicians diagnosed patients from clinical symptoms, serum thyroxine and TRAb, thyroid ultrasound and orbital computed tomography. Study conclusions and caveats: Most expanded thyroid clonotypes above 0.001 recurred in blood.

Regions amplified from RNA transcripts were the TCR beta CDR3 regions. A first-round RT-PCR of the TCR CDR3 used the HTBI primer set. TCRdb re-called the multiplex PCR reads through MiXCR, storing one row per CDR3 protein. The sample has fewer than 800,000 distinct CDR3 sequences, about 15% seen once; the top ten hold approximately 8.4%. Sequenced material: blood. This chain uses TRBV27 with TRBJ2-5; no clear D gene. The receptor was isolated from a young man with Graves' hyperthyroidism. The CDR3 DNA is TGTGCCAGCAGTTCCTCCCGGGCGGAGACCCAGTACTTC. Residues: CASSSSRAETQYF.